This entry describes one T cell receptor beta chain. This clonotype has just one count. Its antigen remains undetermined. No quality values exist for individual bases; no much larger clone is one base distant. Including the terminal cysteine and phenylalanine, the CDR3 comprises 17 residues. Of the read, only the CDR3 DNA is kept; its 51 bases are in frame from base 1. The germline V gene (reference sequence) supplies CDR1 LGHDT and CDR2 YNNKEL. After removal of 2 bases from V and 6 bases from J, the junction retains 12 bases not matched to a gene. The library was built by means of 5' RACE. A second PCR of about 7 to 12 cycles was run with a J-beta primer mix and a sample-barcoded 5' primer. A template-switch 5' adaptor carrying 12 random nucleotides introduced a unique molecular identifier onto each TCR beta cDNA molecule. Each sample yielded at least 3 million CDR3-containing paired-end reads. First-strand cDNA was synthesized from all RNA with the Mint cDNA synthesis kit, primed by a TRBC-specific oligonucleotide. Following uracil-DNA glycosylase treatment, all cDNA underwent a first 18-cycle PCR with the universal primers M1SS and BC2_uni_R. On the authors' methods: Each sample was normalized by randomly selecting 1 million high-quality reads, each carrying a distinct molecular identifier. Reads with shared molecular identifiers were discarded instead of being binned into consensus sequences. MiTCR, with a Q25 quality threshold and the strictest error-elimination algorithm, was used for CDR3 identification, clonotype clustering and error correction. A nonparametric unseen species model with Euler transformation was used to estimate a lower bound on total TCR beta diversity. The public reads were reprocessed in TCRdb via fastp at Q25 and MiXCR, keeping in-frame beta chains. Here each entry gathers all rows of one CDR3 protein and keeps the most common genes and DNA. These V and J calls derive from TCRdb rather than the authors' analysis. This sample lists 1.8 million or so distinct CDR3 sequences; about two fifths were detected once. The ten largest clonotypes hold roughly 24% of the sample.

Systemically healthy Caucasian individuals from Russia, some 38 in total and aged about 6 to 95 years, were included as donors. Around 10 milliliters of peripheral blood were collected from each donor into EDTA-treated Vacutainer tubes. Ficoll-Paque density-gradient centrifugation was used to isolate PBMCs, with at least 6.5 million per sample. Total RNA, at least 5.5 micrograms per sample, was extracted from PBMCs with Trizol reagent. The percentages of naive CD45RAhigh/CD27high T cells were determined by flow cytometry on a PBMC aliquot from every donor. The source of the sample is a study of blood T cells in healthy people across ages (dated by TCRdb to the mid-2010s). Regarding the research as a whole: In model experiments, roughly one uniquely barcoded TCR beta cDNA molecule per two T cells was captured by template switching. Using deep sequencing normalized with unique cDNA molecular identifiers, the study measured how TCR beta repertoire diversity changes with age. Donors were grouped into four age groups: young (average about 15 years), middle-aged (39), aged (approximately 67) and long-lived (around 82). Donors of different ages were randomly distributed across sequencing lanes to avoid experimental bias. Using the same blood draw, the study looked at two additional independent replicas of 1 million unique cDNA reads for two donors, one aged 18 to 30 and the other aged 80 or older. General findings and caveats noted by the study authors: As age increased, observed TCR beta diversity per million T cells dropped in a roughly linear way, and a significant reduction was already evident by age 40. Since profiling was done on bulk unsorted PBMCs, naive and antigen-experienced compartments could not be conclusively compared. Estimates of total diversity based on one million sequenced T cells were considered lower bounds and underestimates. The percentage of naive T cells measured by flow cytometry correlated strongly with observed TCR beta diversity. The long-lived group showed more naive CD4+ T cells, fewer expanded clones and increased TCR diversity than the aged group, suggesting age selection. Because donor CMV infection status was unknown, age-related changes in expanded clonotypes were potentially confounded.

The rearranged segments are TRBV3-1 and TRBJ1-4; TRBD1 fits 7 bases in the junction. Sequencing was done on a sample of blood. This TCR was sampled from a human donor in good health. The DNA sequence follows: TGTGCCAGCAGCCAACCCCCGAGTAGGGGGCGACATGAAAAACTGTTTTTT. Its coded protein is CASSQPPSRGRHEKLFF. The entire variable domain, with the stretches around the CDR3 drawn from the reference TRBV3-1 and TRBJ1-4 proteins, is DTAVSQTPKYLVTQMGNDKSIKCEQNLGHDTMYWYKQDSKKFLKIMFSYNNKELIINETVPNRFSPKSPDKAHLNLHINSLELGDSAVYFCASSQPPSRGRHEKLFFGSGTQLSVL.